These 16 T cell receptor beta chains were all obtained from the same sample, sequenced in a study of regulatory T cells in long-lasting Graves disease. Indicated time point: newly diagnosed GD, antithyroid drugs for less than 3 months. PBMCs were the source of the RNA used for TCR sequencing. HTBI primers from iRepertoire and Arm-PCR of CDR3 regions yielded the TCR beta libraries. TCRdb called the multiplex PCR reads again in MiXCR, with one record for every CDR3 protein. The repertoire holds around 250,000 distinct CDR3 sequences, with approximately 18% as singletons. The same data also went into a second study, on T cells in Graves' hyperthyroidism and ophthalmopathy.

The sequenced sample was peripheral blood mononuclear cells (PBMCs), obtained at new diagnosis, from a patient treated with antithyroid drugs. The source is a woman aged 30 to 39 with Graves disease.

This chain uses TRBV19 with TRBJ2-1; tentatively, D is TRBD2 (7 bases). V gave up 8 bases and J gave up 5 bases, with 19 bases separating them. This CDR3 spans 15 amino acids. The germline CDR1 and CDR2 sequences are LNHDA and SQIVND (reference sequence). In DNA form, the CDR3 reads TGTGCCAGTGTGGGGGGGGGGGCCGTTAACAATGAGCAGTTCTTC. It codes for CASVGGGAVNNEQFF.

This clonotype has at least ten counts. V is TRBV7-9 and J is TRBJ1-1, with D possibly TRBD1 on 5 matching bases. Deletions cut 5 bases from V and 2 bases from J, with 9 bases between. CDR1 and CDR2 (germline): SEHNR, FQNEAQ (reference sequence). This CDR3 region has 13 residues. Here the CDR3 DNA reads TGTGCCAGCAGCATCAGGGATAACACTGAAGCTTTCTTT. Amino acid sequence: CASSIRDNTEAFF.

Worth noting for this clonotype: A much larger clonotype is one base distant, so this may be a read error. The genes are TRBV13 and TRBJ1-1; D is ambiguous. This CDR3 region has 15 residues. CDR1 is PRHDT and CDR2 is FYEKMQ in the germline V gene (reference sequence). DNA for the CDR3: TGTGCCAGCAGCTTAGCTGGAAACATGAACACTGAAGCTCTCTTT. Amino acid sequence: CASSLAGNMNTEALF.

In this sample, this clonotype turned up a few times. The chain combines TRBV4-2 with TRBJ1-6; D is unresolved. With 0 bases removed from V and 0 bases from J, the gap between germline ends came to 6 bases. The CDR3 is made up of 16 amino acids. Germline CDR1 LGHNA, CDR2 YNFKEQ. The CDR3 protein is CASSQEESSYNSPLHF. As DNA, the CDR3 is TGTGCCAGCAGCCAAGAGGAGAGCTCCTATAATTCACCCCTCCACTTT.

The chain is built from TRBV28 and TRBJ1-4; 10 bases align to TRBD1. Trimming took 1 base from V and 6 from J; bases not matched to a gene: 2. The CDR3 has 15 amino acids. Germline V gene sequence: CDR1 MDHEN, CDR2 SYDVKM. The CDR3 DNA follows: TGTGCCAGCAGTTTATTTGGGACAGGGGATGAAAAACTGTTTTTT. This encodes CASSLFGTGDEKLFF.

The chain recombines TRBV6-5 with TRBJ1-1, with unresolved D. V was shortened by 4 bases and J by 5 bases, with 8 bases between the two germline ends. This CDR3 comprises 12 residues. Germline CDR1 is MNHEY and CDR2 is SVGAGI. CDR3 region: CASSWFHTEAFF. The CDR3 DNA sequence: TGTGCCAGCAGTTGGTTCCATACTGAAGCTTTCTTT.

This clonotype was counted many times. This sequence joins TRBV3-1 and TRBJ1-2, with 12 bases aligning to TRBD1. In germline, CDR1 is LGHDT, CDR2 YNNKEL (reference sequence). The CDR3 covers 16 residues. V shed 0 bases and J 8 bases; nucleotides not matched to a gene: 7. The CDR3 loop is CASSQDWGQGAIGYTF. CDR3 coding DNA: TGTGCCAGCAGCCAAGATTGGGGACAGGGGGCGATAGGCTACACCTTC.

This clonotype was counted many times. The rearrangement joins TRBV5-1 to TRBJ2-7, with TRBD2 matching 8 bases. Per germline, CDR1 SGHRS and CDR2 YFSETQ. The CDR3 extends over 16 amino acids. After removal of 3 bases from V and 6 bases from J, the junction contained 14 bases not matched to a gene. As DNA, the CDR3 is TGCGCCAGCAGCTCCATTTCTATAGAGCGGGGGAGCGAGCAGTACTTC. Residues: CASSSISIERGSEQYF.

V and J are TRBV12-3 or TRBV12-4 and TRBJ1-2; 12 bases fit TRBD1. Trimming removed 8 bases from V and 8 bases from J; junction bases left unmatched: 15. The CDR3 length is 16 residues. The CDR3 loop reads CASAMSGDRGRNGYTF. CDR3 DNA: TGTGCCAGCGCAATGTCAGGGGACAGGGGGCGGAACGGCTACACCTTC.

This clonotype was picked up many times. The chain links TRBV5-1 to TRBJ2-7; 10 positions match TRBD1. The CDR3 has 14 amino acids. The ends lost 4 bases at V and 6 bases at J; junction bases unmatched: 7. From germline, CDR1 is SGHRS and CDR2 YFSETQ. CDR3 protein: CASSGTGTGAEQYF. The CDR3 DNA is TGCGCCAGCAGCGGAACCGGGACAGGGGCCGAGCAGTACTTC.

Comments on this clonotype: A read error may produce the germline difference seen at one junction end. The V gene is TRBV4-3, the J gene TRBJ1-2; 7 nucleotides align to TRBD1. Germline V gene sequence: CDR1 LGHNA, CDR2 YSLEER. This CDR3 comprises 16 residues. CDR3 in DNA: TGCGCCAGCAGCCAAGTATCACAGGGGATCGGCTATGGCCACACCTTC. It is translated as CASSQVSQGIGYGHTF.

This clonotype was observed a handful of times. CDR3 bases: TGTGCCAGCAGTTTTAAGGGGGAGCTGTTTTTT. This sequence encodes CASSFKGELFF. The gene calls are TRBV27 and TRBJ2-2; no reliable D call. The CDR3 is 11 residues long. CDR1 is MNHEY and CDR2 is SMNVEV in the germline V gene (reference sequence). Trimming removed 3 bases from V and 8 bases from J, with 4 bases in between.

This clonotype was observed a handful of times. V gene TRBV15 combines with J gene TRBJ2-1, with 11 bases lining up with TRBD1. J lost 8 bases, V lost 5 bases, and 8 bases had no gene match. Per germline, CDR1 LNHNV and CDR2 YYDKDF (reference sequence). The CDR3 sequence is 15 residues long. The CDR3 DNA is TGTGCCACCAGCGCCCGGGGACAGGGGGTGGATGAGCAGTTCTTC. This encodes CATSARGQGVDEQFF. The full variable domain, in which reference TRBV15 and TRBJ2-1 provide the parts outside the CDR3, is DAMVIQNPRYQVTQFGKPVTLSCSQTLNHNVMYWYQQKSSQAPKLLFHYYDKDFNNEADTPDNFQSRRPNTSFCFLDIRSPGLGDTAMYLCATSARGQGVDEQFFGPGTRLTVL.

Points on this clonotype: The likely explanation is a read error, given a far larger clone one base away. In this CDR3 the conserved last residue, phenylalanine or tryptophan, is missing, so a read error is likely. This sequence joins TRBV6-4 and TRBJ1-1; D perhaps matches TRBD1 (5 bases). Germline loops: CDR1 MRHNA, CDR2 SNTAGT. This CDR3 has 14 amino acids. Trimming removed 3 bases from V and 3 bases from J, with 11 bases in between. The CDR3 sequence is CASSEGGKYTEAFL. CDR3 in DNA: TGTGCCAGCAGTGAGGGGGGAAAGTACACTGAAGCTTTCCTT.

This clonotype came up many times. The rearrangement links TRBV7-2 to TRBJ2-7; D perhaps matches TRBD2 (5 bases). There are 14 residues in the CDR3. The V end was cut by 1 base, the J end by 2 bases, with 9 bases between. Germline-derived CDR1 and CDR2 are SGHTA and FQGNSA. The CDR3: CASSLVRVTYEQYF. The CDR3 nucleotides read TGTGCCAGCAGCTTAGTGCGGGTAACCTACGAGCAGTACTTC.

For this clonotype: A junction boundary mismatches the germline segment, possibly from a read error. The rearrangement joins TRBV19 to TRBJ2-1; 9 nucleotides agree with TRBD2. Germline V CDR1 and CDR2: LNHDA, SQIVND (reference sequence). This CDR3 contains 15 residues. As DNA, the CDR3 is TGTGCCAATAGTATGTCTAGCGGGGCCTACAATGAGCAGTTCTTC. This sequence encodes CANSMSSGAYNEQFF.